This T cell receptor beta chain stems from a study of blood T cell repertoires in COVID-19. The CDR3 totals 11 residues. The V and J ends lost 7 bases and 4 bases respectively, with 5 bases between them. Germline V gene sequence: CDR1 SGDLS, CDR2 YYNGEE. The data were produced by immunoSEQ multiplex PCR, yet TCRdb's version contains in-frame clones alone and is incomplete. The sample has some 270,000 clones; 89% are singletons. The V call is TRBV9, the J call TRBJ2-2; D perhaps matches TRBD2 (5 bases). This receptor was obtained from a man over 45 with acute or convalescent COVID-19. Specimen: peripheral blood. CDR3 residues: CASGGTGELFF. The CDR3 region has the DNA TGTGCCAGCGGAGGCACCGGGGAGCTGTTTTTT. The full variable domain, in which reference TRBV9 and TRBJ2-2 provide the parts outside the CDR3, is DSGVTQTPKHLITATGQRVTLRCSPRSGDLSVYWYQQSLDQGLQFLIQYYNGEERAKGNILERFSAQQFPDLHSELNLSSLELGDSALYFCASGGTGELFFGEGSRLTVL.